The entry below gives a single T cell receptor beta chain sequence along with its context. This record belongs to a study of blood T cell repertoires in COVID-19. Clones were read by immunoSEQ multiplex PCR, and TCRdb kept only the in-frame ones, dropping some. The profile shows more than 250,000 clones, approximately 89% of them singletons. The germline V gene has CDR1 SGHAT and CDR2 FQNNGV. This CDR3 has 17 residues. Between the trimmed V and J ends, which lost 3 bases and 2 bases, there was a span of 19 bases. The sequence was collected from a woman between 18 and 29 years old who had recovered from COVID-19. Sample: PBMCs or T cells enriched from blood (not recorded which). The chain carries TRBV11-2 and TRBJ2-5, with D possibly being TRBD2 (6 bases). The CDR3 nucleotides are TGTGCCAGCAGCTTTTGGGTTATTGGAGGAGGGCAAGAGACCCAGTACTTC. Protein product: CASSFWVIGGGQETQYF.